The clone carrying this T cell receptor beta chain was observed a handful of times. Antigen specificity is unknown. The data were taken from a study of regulatory T cells in long-lasting Graves disease. Time point defined: newly diagnosed GD, antithyroid drugs for less than 3 months. Extracted RNA from PBMCs served as the source of the TCR library. Study findings and constraints: Favoring TRBV28, TRBJ1-2 and TRBJ2-5 was a feature seen in persistent disease. Patients whose Graves' disease persisted exhibited lower TCR diversity than those newly diagnosed.

Arm-PCR of CDR3 regions and iRepertoire HTBI primers were the basis on which TCR beta libraries were built. TCRdb analysed the multiplex PCR reads with MiXCR anew, one entry per CDR3 protein. This table holds a few hundred thousand distinct CDR3 sequences, over 14% found once. The length of the CDR3 is 15 residues. V was clipped by 3 bases and J by 3 bases, with 12 bases between them. The germline V gene has CDR1 SGHTA and CDR2 FQGNSA. The sample was also linked to a second study, of T cells in Graves' hyperthyroidism and ophthalmopathy. Turning to that study: Any patient presenting with uncontrolled infection, other autoimmune disease, pregnancy or lactation was left out.

The V gene is TRBV7-2, the J gene TRBJ2-1; maybe TRBD2 (6 bases). The material sequenced was peripheral blood mononuclear cells (PBMCs), taken at new diagnosis, from a patient treated with antithyroid drugs. This clonotype was sampled from a woman aged 40 to 55 with Graves disease. CDR3 loop: CASSLGLQSYNEQFF. In DNA form, the CDR3 reads TGTGCCAGCAGCTTGGGACTCCAGAGCTACAATGAGCAGTTCTTC.